These 11 T cell receptor beta chains originate from one sample sequenced in a study of cytomegalovirus exposure and HLA in healthy donors. The PCR made use of 60 Vbeta and 13 Jbeta primers. Sequenced by immunoSEQ multiplex PCR; TCRdb stores in-frame clones only, minus some. The repertoire consists of under 200,000 clones, with approximately 90% occurring once and the leading ten covering about 0.85%. Sequences were obtained from PBMCs. The receptors were gathered from a woman aged 25 to 39 in good health and CMV-seronegative.

The chain recombines TRBV10-1 with TRBJ2-3; 7 bases are shared with TRBD1. CDR3 length equals 15 residues. CDR1 is WNHNN and CDR2 is SYGVQD in the germline V gene (reference sequence). Unmatched junction bases numbered 8, after V lost 8 bases and J lost 0 bases. CDR3 amino acids: CASSDRAYSTDTQYF. CDR3 coding DNA: TGCGCCAGCTCAGACAGGGCCTATAGCACAGATACGCAGTATTTT.

Points on this clone: The sample contains more than one DNA sequence encoding this CDR3. This rearrangement joins TRBV7-9 to TRBJ1-6; possibly TRBD1 for D (5 bases). CDR1 is SEHNR and CDR2 is FQNEAQ in the germline V gene (reference sequence). The CDR3 runs 18 residues. Trimming left V 5 bases short and J 5 bases short, with 22 bases between. Written as DNA, the CDR3 is TGTGCCAGCAGCCCAGCGGGGGGACCCGGTCCCGATAATTCACCCCTCCACTTT. Encoded protein: CASSPAGGPGPDNSPLHF.

The V gene is TRBV10-3, the J gene TRBJ1-2; possible D gene TRBD1, 6 bases. This CDR3 spans 15 amino acids. Germline V lookup: CDR1 ENHRY, CDR2 SYGVKD. Trimming took 8 bases from V and 2 from J, leaving 18 bases between them. The CDR3 is CAIVREGQGNYGYTF. The CDR3 nucleotides read TGTGCCATCGTGAGGGAGGGGCAGGGGAACTATGGCTACACCTTC.

The V and J genes are TRBV5-1 and TRBJ2-7; 9 nucleotides align to TRBD1. The V and J ends lost 4 bases and 2 bases, in that order; junction bases with no gene match: 4. Germline V gives CDR1 SGHRS, CDR2 YFSETQ. This CDR3 comprises 14 residues. The CDR3 coding sequence is TGCGCCAGCAGCGGACAGGGGACCACCTACGAGCAGTACTTC. As protein: CASSGQGTTYEQYF. The whole variable domain, remainder taken from reference TRBV5-1 and TRBJ2-7, is KAGVTQTPRYLIKTRGQQVTLSCSPISGHRSVSWYQQTPGQGLQFLFEYFSETQRNKGNFPGRFSGRQFSNSRSEMNVSTLELGDSALYLCASSGQGTTYEQYFGPGTRLTVT.

The rearrangement uses TRBV6-1 and TRBJ2-5; 11 nucleotides align to TRBD2. The J call is uncertain, as TRBJ2-7 better fits the DNA end. The CDR3 totals 15 residues. Germline-derived CDR1 and CDR2 are MNHNS and SASEGT. The CDR3 protein is CASTPGTSGSYEQYF. CDR3 nucleotides: TGTGCCAGCACCCCCGGGACTAGCGGATCCTACGAGCAGTACTTC.

The chain employs TRBV2 and TRBJ1-5, with TRBD1 identical over 7 bases. Germline V gives CDR1 SNHLY, CDR2 FYNNEI. The CDR3 covers 14 residues. The J segment lost 4 bases and the V segment lost 6 bases, leaving 6 bases of the junction unmatched. CDR3 DNA sequence: TGTGCCAGCAGCCGGGACAGCCCTAATCAGCCCCAGCATTTT. As protein: CASSRDSPNQPQHF.

Of note for this clone: The junction differs from germline at one of its ends, possibly a read error. V is TRBV7-6 and J is TRBJ1-1; D is unresolved. This CDR3 has 12 amino acids. Germline V gene sequence: CDR1 SGHVS, CDR2 FNYEAQ. The CDR3 nucleotides are TGTGCCAGCAGCGCCCCGGGAAGCGGTTTGGGTTTT. This gives the protein CASSAPGSGLGF.

This chain uses TRBV29-1 with TRBJ2-4, with a possible D match to TRBD2 (6 bases). Trimming left V 1 base short and J 8 bases short, with 24 bases between. CDR1 is SQVTM and CDR2 is ANQGSEA in the germline V gene. This CDR3 has 17 residues. The CDR3 DNA reads as TGCAGCGTTGAAGGGGGACTCCCGGGACGTTGGGGGGACATTCAGTACTTC. It codes for CSVEGGLPGRWGDIQYF.

The rearrangement links TRBV19 to TRBJ1-4; tentatively, D is TRBD1 (6 bases). Germline assignment: CDR1 LNHDA and CDR2 SQIVND (reference sequence). The V end was cut by 5 bases, the J end by 0 bases, with 13 bases between. The CDR3 totals 16 residues. The CDR3, as DNA: TGTGCCAGTAGTTTACGACAGGTTGCAACTAATGAAAAACTGTTTTTT. Translating it yields CASSLRQVATNEKLFF.

The chain uses TRBV28 and TRBJ1-2; 10 positions agree with TRBD1. This CDR3 has 14 amino acids. J gave up 1 base and V 7 bases, and 3 bases lay outside the gene matches. Germline values: CDR1 MDHEN, CDR2 SYDVKM. The CDR3 spells CASKWDRGNYGYTF. The CDR3 region has the DNA TGTGCCAGCAAGTGGGACAGGGGTAACTATGGCTACACCTTC.

CDR3 nucleotide sequence: TGTGCCAGCAGCTATGACAGTAACACCCAGGAGACCCAGTACTTC. Encoded protein: CASSYDSNTQETQYF. The chain couples TRBV28 to TRBJ2-5; D perhaps matches TRBD1 (5 bases). Germline V CDR1 and CDR2: MDHEN, SYDVKM. This CDR3 comprises 15 residues. Trimming took 6 bases from V and 5 from J, leaving 19 bases between them. Complete variable domain (other parts from reference TRBV28 and TRBJ2-5): DVKVTQSSRYLVKRTGEKVFLECVQDMDHENMFWYRQDPGLGLRLIYFSYDVKMKEKGDIPEGYSVSREKKERFSLILESASTNQTSMYLCASSYDSNTQETQYFGPGTRLLVL.